Given below is one TCR beta chain in context. Study processing details: Estimates of nucleated cell counts were drawn from the amplification of reference gene primers. Some clones are missing from TCRdb's copy, which holds only in-frame ones; the method was immunoSEQ multiplex PCR. V and J calls plus clone size are reproduced from that table; the DNA served to infer D and trimming. This sample has about 71,000 clones, with less than 95% found just once. The sample belongs to a study of blood T cell repertoires in COVID-19. Study details: Samples came from the United States, Italy and Spain, spanning acute and convalescent COVID-19. PBMCs, B-cell-depleted T cells, or T cells provided the cDNA or gDNA that made up the material.

The sequence was obtained from a woman younger than 35 with acute or convalescent COVID-19. Sequencing used peripheral blood.

This chain's CDR3 is CASNPGQGGEQYF. The CDR3 DNA is TGTGCCAGTAACCCGGGACAGGGGGGCGAGCAGTACTTC. V usage is TRBV19 and J usage is TRBJ2-7, with 11 bases aligning to TRBD1. The CDR3 consists of 13 residues. Germline CDR1 and CDR2: LNHDA and SQIVND (reference sequence). The junction had 5 bases not matched to a gene; V was cut back by 7 bases and J by 6 bases.